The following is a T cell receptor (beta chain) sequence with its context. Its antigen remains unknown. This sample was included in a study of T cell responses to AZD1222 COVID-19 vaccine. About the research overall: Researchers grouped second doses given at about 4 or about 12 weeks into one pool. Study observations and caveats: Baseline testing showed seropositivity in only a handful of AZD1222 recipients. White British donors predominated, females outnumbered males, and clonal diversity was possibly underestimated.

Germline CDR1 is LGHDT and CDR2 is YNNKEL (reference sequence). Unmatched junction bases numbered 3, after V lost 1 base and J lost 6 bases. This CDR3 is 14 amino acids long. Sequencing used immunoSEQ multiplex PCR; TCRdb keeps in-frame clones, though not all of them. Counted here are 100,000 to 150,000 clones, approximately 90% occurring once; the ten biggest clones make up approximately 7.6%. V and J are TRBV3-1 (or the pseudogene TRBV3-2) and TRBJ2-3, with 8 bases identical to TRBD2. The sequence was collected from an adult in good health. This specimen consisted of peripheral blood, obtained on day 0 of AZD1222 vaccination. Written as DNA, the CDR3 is TGTGCCAGCAGCCAAGTCGGGGGGGTGGATACGCAGTATTTT. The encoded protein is CASSQVGGVDTQYF.